These T cell receptor beta chains were read from a single sample in a study of glioma-infiltrating T cells after dendritic cell vaccination. Only in-frame clones appear in the TCRdb table, and some are missing; sequencing was by immunoSEQ multiplex PCR. Among tens of thousands of clones listed, roughly 80% were seen once. This sample comprised blood, obtained before dendritic cell vaccination. These receptor sequences come from a human donor with glioblastoma. Each CDR3 is given with its conserved first and last residue. D genes are given only for firm matches. Rows give clone size only sometimes, using once, few, many, or a class for an expanded clone.

TRBJ1-4	.	.	TRBV7-3	TGTGCGAGCCAGGGCGCTCTGTTTTTT	CASQGALFF
TRBJ1-2	.	.	TRBV9	TGTGCCAGCAGCGTAGTGGAAGGGGAAGGGGGCTACACCTTC	CASSVVEGEGGYTF
TRBJ2-7	.	.	TRBV6-6	TGTGCCAGCAGTTACTCGAATGCGGGGCTTTACGAGCAGTACTTC	CASSYSNAGLYEQYF
TRBJ1-3	once	TRBD1	TRBV7-8	TGTGCCAGCAGCCAACAGGGGCTCCCCTCTGGAAACACCATATATTTT	CASSQQGLPSGNTIYF
TRBJ2-4	.	.	TRBV5-1	TGCGCCAGCAGCTTGGAACTAGCCAAAAACATTCAGTACTTC	CASSLELAKNIQYF
TRBJ2-3	.	.	TRBV5-4	TGTGCCAGCAGCTTGGCCGGGGTTGGCACAGATACGCAGTATTTT	CASSLAGVGTDTQYF
TRBJ2-7	.	.	TRBV7-2	TGTGCCAGCAGCTCCGGCAGGGTGGGCGAGCAGTACTTC	CASSSGRVGEQYF
TRBJ1-2	.	.	TRBV28	TGTGCCAGCAGTTCGGGGGTTAACTATGGCTACACCTTC	CASSSGVNYGYTF
TRBJ1-4	.	TRBD1	TRBV6-5	TGTGCCAGCAGAACCGGGACAGGCGTTGAAAAACTGTTTTTT	CASRTGTGVEKLFF
TRBJ2-3	.	TRBD2	TRBV12-5	TGTGCTAGTGGTTTCCACACCACCTCGGGACTAGGACCCCCAGATACGCAGTATTTT	CASGFHTTSGLGPPDTQYF
TRBJ2-2	few	.	TRBV7-8	TGTGCCAGCAGCTTACTTAGGCGGGAGAACACCGGGGAGCTGTTTTTT	CASSLLRRENTGELFF
TRBJ2-2	.	TRBD2	TRBV9	TGTGCCAGCAGCGCCCGAATGCCCGGGACTAGCGGGTCGGGGTCCGGGGAGCTGTTTTTT	CASSARMPGTSGSGSGELFF
TRBJ2-7	once	TRBD1	TRBV19	TGTGCCAGTAGGGACAGGGCCACCTACGAGCAGTACTTC	CASRDRATYEQYF
TRBJ2-3	.	TRBD2	TRBV9	TGTGCCAGCAGCGTAAGGACTAGCGTTGCAGATACGCAGTATTTT	CASSVRTSVADTQYF
TRBJ2-2	.	TRBD1	TRBV30	TGTGCCTGGAGTCTTACAGGGGTGGCCACCGGGGAGCTGTTTTTT	CAWSLTGVATGELFF
TRBJ2-2	.	TRBD1	TRBV6-5	TGTGCCAGCAGAGGAGCGACAGGGGGCACCGGGGGGCTGTTTTTT	CASRGATGGTGGLFF
TRBJ2-3	.	.	TRBV6-1	TGTGCCAGCAGTGAAGCATGGGGGCTAGGCACAGATACGCAGTATTTT	CASSEAWGLGTDTQYF
TRBJ1-2	.	.	TRBV7-9	TGTGCCAGCAGCTTACTCCACACCAACAACTATGGCTACACCTTC	CASSLLHTNNYGYTF
TRBJ2-5	.	TRBD1	TRBV5-1	TGCGCCAGCAGCTTGGATCCGGGACAGGGGGTAGAGACCCAGTACTTC	CASSLDPGQGVETQYF
TRBJ2-5	.	TRBD1	TRBV14	TGTGCCAGCAGCCGGACGGACAGGGGGGTCCAAGAGACCCAGTACTTC	CASSRTDRGVQETQYF
TRBJ1-1	.	TRBD1	TRBV25-1	TGTGCCAGCAGTGAACGGGACAGGGGGAACACTGAAGCTTTCTTT	CASSERDRGNTEAFF
TRBJ1-5	.	.	TRBV5-1	TGCGCCAGCAGCTTGGTCGGGGGTAGCAATCAGCCCCAGCATTTT	CASSLVGGSNQPQHF
TRBJ2-5	once	TRBD1	TRBV5-1	TGCGCCAGCAGCCCGTCGACAGGGGGTTTGGAGACCCAGTACTTC	CASSPSTGGLETQYF
TRBJ1-2	.	.	TRBV6-6	TGTGCCAGCAGCCCGACAGTTCACTATGGCTACACCTTC	CASSPTVHYGYTF
TRBJ1-4	.	.	TRBV15	TGTGCCACCAGCAGAGTTCGACTCTCAACTAATGAAAAACTGTTTTTT	CATSRVRLSTNEKLFF
TRBJ2-1	.	.	TRBV7-3	TGTGCCAGCAGCCTCCAAGCGGCCTACAATGAGCAGTTCTTC	CASSLQAAYNEQFF
TRBJ2-1	.	.	TRBV19	TGTGCCAGTAGTCTTCAGGGTTTCTCCTACAATGAGCAGTTCTTC	CASSLQGFSYNEQFF
TRBJ2-6	.	.	TRBV18	TGTGCCAGCTCACCACGGGACTCTGCACCTGGGGCCAACGTCCTGACTTTC	CASSPRDSAPGANVLTF
TRBJ1-2	.	.	TRBV20-1	TGCAGTGCTGCCCTCCAGTATGGCTACACCTTC	CSAALQYGYTF
TRBJ2-2	.	.	TRBV4-2	TGTGCCAGCAGCCAAGTGGGAGACACCGGGGAGCTGTTTTTT	CASSQVGDTGELFF
TRBJ2-2	.	.	TRBV5-1	TGCGCCAGCAGCTTGGGACTAAAGAACACCGGGGAGCTGTTTTTT	CASSLGLKNTGELFF
TRBJ1-2	.	.	TRBV7-9	TGTGCCAGCAGCTTAGAACAGGGATTTGGTGGCTACACCTTC	CASSLEQGFGGYTF
TRBJ1-5	.	.	TRBV6-1	TGTGCCACGTCGTCAGGGATCGAGAATCAGCCCCAGCATTTT	CATSSGIENQPQHF
TRBJ2-7	.	TRBD1	TRBV20-1	TGCAGTGTCAATCAACAGGGGGAGCAGTACTTC	CSVNQQGEQYF
TRBJ2-2	.	.	TRBV18	TGTGCCAGCTCACCACCGCGTCCCGGGGGGCCCAACACCGGGGAGCTGTTTTTT	CASSPPRPGGPNTGELFF
TRBJ1-2	.	.	TRBV5-1	TGCGCCAGCAGCCTAGGGACATTCGCCCATGGCTACACCTTC	CASSLGTFAHGYTF
TRBJ2-3	.	.	TRBV10-1	TGCGCCAGCAGTGGGAACAGGGCCACAGATACGCAGTATTTT	CASSGNRATDTQYF
TRBJ2-1	.	TRBD2	TRBV19	TGTGCCAGTACCCGTGGGACTAGCGGCTCCTACAATGAGCAGTTCTTC	CASTRGTSGSYNEQFF
TRBJ2-1	.	TRBD1	TRBV4-1	TGCGCCAGCAGCCTGGGGACAGGGGGGAACAATGAGCAGTTCTTC	CASSLGTGGNNEQFF
TRBJ2-6	.	TRBD1	TRBV7-3	TGTGCCAGCAGCCTTTGGACAGGAACGAGTTTTTCTGGGGCCAACGTCCTGACTTTC	CASSLWTGTSFSGANVLTF
TRBJ1-2	.	.	TRBV21-1	TGTGCCAGCAGCAAAGGGCAGGGAAACGGCTACACCTTC	CASSKGQGNGYTF
TRBJ2-5	.	.	TRBV9	TGTGCCAGCAGCGTAGCGACGAACCCGCAAGAGACTCAGTACTTC	CASSVATNPQETQYF
TRBJ2-3	.	TRBD1	TRBV9	TGTGCCAGCAGCCCCAACCCGGGACAGGGGGCAGATACGCAGTATTTT	CASSPNPGQGADTQYF
TRBJ2-1	.	TRBD1	TRBV7-3	TGTGCCAGCACCCCAGGGGGAGCTAGCAATGAGCAGTTCTTC	CASTPGGASNEQFF
TRBJ1-4	once	.	TRBV6-4	TGTGCCAGCAGTGACAGGCAGGGGAAACTGTTTTTT	CASSDRQGKLFF
TRBJ1-3	.	TRBD1	TRBV9	TGTGCCAGCAGCCCACATACATCACAGGGGAACACCATATATTTT	CASSPHTSQGNTIYF
TRBJ1-5	.	.	TRBV6-5	TGTGCCAGCAGTTATACATATCAACAGCCCCAGCATTTT	CASSYTYQQPQHF
TRBJ1-6	.	TRBD1	TRBV19	TGTGCCAGTAGTCTTGCTCCAGGGGGCAATAATTCACCCCTCCACTTT	CASSLAPGGNNSPLHF
TRBJ2-4	.	TRBD1	TRBV14	TGTGCCAGCAGCATACAAGGGGGCAGGGCGAACATTCAGTACTTC	CASSIQGGRANIQYF
TRBJ2-5	few	.	TRBV2	TGTGCCAGCAGTGAACGACGGTTGGGGCCGGCTAGCCAAGAGACCCAGTACTTC	CASSERRLGPASQETQYF
TRBJ2-7	.	TRBD2	TRBV6-5	TGTGCCAGCAGTTACGGGGGTTCGGGGGAGGGGACTGAGCAGTACTTC	CASSYGGSGEGTEQYF